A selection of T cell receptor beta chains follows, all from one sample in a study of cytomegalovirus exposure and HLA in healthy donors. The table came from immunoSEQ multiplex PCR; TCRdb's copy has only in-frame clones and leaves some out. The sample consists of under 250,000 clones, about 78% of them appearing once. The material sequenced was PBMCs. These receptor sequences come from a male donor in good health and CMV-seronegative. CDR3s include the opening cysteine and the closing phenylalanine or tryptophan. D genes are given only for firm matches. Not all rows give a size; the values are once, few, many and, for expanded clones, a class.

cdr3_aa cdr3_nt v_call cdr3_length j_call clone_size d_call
CASSEGQGYDSPLHF TGTGCCAGCAGTGAAGGACAGGGCTACGATTCACCCCTCCACTTT TRBV6-1 15 TRBJ1-6 NA TRBD1
CASSRTSGNTDTQYF TGCGCCAGCAGTCGGACTAGCGGGAACACAGATACGCAGTATTTT TRBV10-1 15 TRBJ2-3 NA TRBD2
CASSLGGGWSSYEQYF TGTGCCAGCAGCTTAGGAGGGGGTTGGAGCTCCTACGAGCAGTACTTC TRBV13 16 TRBJ2-7 NA NA
CASSPSGVDSPLHF TGTGCCAGCAGCCCCTCGGGGGTTGATTCACCCCTCCACTTT TRBV4-2 14 TRBJ1-6 NA NA
CASSLAGGAANTEAFF TGTGCCAGCAGCTTAGCCGGGGGGGCAGCGAACACTGAAGCTTTCTTT TRBV13 16 TRBJ1-1 NA NA
CASSSGGSGREQYF TGCGCCAGCAGCTCTGGTGGTAGCGGGAGAGAGCAGTACTTC TRBV5-1 14 TRBJ2-7 once TRBD2
CASSKAHSRTGGYNEQFF TGTGCCAGCAGCAAAGCGCACTCAAGGACAGGAGGATACAATGAGCAGTTCTTC TRBV21-1 18 TRBJ2-1 NA NA
CAGLEPGRRQETQYF TGTGCCGGACTGGAACCCGGGCGGAGGCAAGAGACCCAGTACTTC TRBV6-1 15 TRBJ2-5 NA NA
CASSYSSGTKGYTF TGTGCCAGCAGTTACTCGTCAGGGACAAAAGGCTACACCTTC TRBV6-6 14 TRBJ1-2 NA NA
CASSVVGTSGRSDTQYF TGTGCCAGCAGCGTAGTCGGGACTAGCGGGAGGTCAGATACGCAGTATTTT TRBV9 17 TRBJ2-3 NA TRBD2
CASSFQGHFPYEQYF TGTGCCAGCAGTTTTCAGGGGCACTTCCCCTACGAGCAGTACTTC TRBV27 15 TRBJ2-7 NA NA
CASSEEDSEQYF TGTGCCAGCAGTGAAGAGGACTCCGAGCAGTACTTC TRBV2 12 TRBJ2-7 NA NA
CASGNEVGTNEKLFF TGTGCCAGTGGCAATGAGGTGGGAACTAATGAAAAACTGTTTTTT TRBV19 15 TRBJ1-4 NA NA
CASSPPGTGQPQHF TGTGCCAGCTCACCACCCGGCACAGGGCAGCCCCAGCATTTT TRBV18 14 TRBJ1-5 NA NA
CASSLTGDNEQFF TGTGCCAGCAGCCTTACAGGGGACAATGAGCAGTTCTTC TRBV7-2 13 TRBJ2-1 NA TRBD1
CATSRDRLAGGNEQFF TGTGCCACCAGCAGAGATCGGCTAGCGGGAGGGAATGAGCAGTTCTTC TRBV15 16 TRBJ2-1 few TRBD2
CASSDGQGADYEQYF TGCGCCAGCAGTGATGGACAGGGGGCTGATTACGAGCAGTACTTC TRBV10-1 15 TRBJ2-7 NA TRBD1
CASSLGVQAIEPQHF TGTGCCAGCAGCTTAGGGGTTCAGGCGATTGAGCCCCAGCATTTT TRBV7-9 15 TRBJ1-5 NA NA
CASSLYFTLAGYTDTQYF TGTGCCAGCAGTTTATATTTTACTCTAGCGGGATACACAGATACGCAGTATTTT TRBV28 18 TRBJ2-3 NA TRBD2
CASSSYDVSGVGYEQYF TGTGCCAGCAGCTCCTACGACGTGTCTGGAGTGGGTTACGAGCAGTACTTC TRBV5-6 17 TRBJ2-7 NA NA
CASTRSSGNEQYF TGTGCCAGCACCCGGTCTAGCGGTAACGAGCAGTACTTC TRBV5-6 13 TRBJ2-7 few TRBD2
CASSLYPHNEQFF TGTGCCAGCAGTTTATACCCACATAATGAGCAGTTCTTC TRBV28 13 TRBJ2-1 NA NA
CASSQDRQGAKNIQYF TGCGCCAGCAGCCAAGATAGACAGGGGGCCAAAAACATTCAGTACTTC TRBV4-1 16 TRBJ2-4 NA TRBD1
CASSARTGDVTDTQYF TGCGCCAGCAGCGCCAGGACAGGGGATGTGACAGATACGCAGTATTTT TRBV4-1 16 TRBJ2-3 NA TRBD1
CASSLEAGGTQYF TGTGCCAGCAGTTTGGAGGCGGGGGGTACGCAGTATTTT TRBV27 13 TRBJ2-3 NA TRBD2
CASSAKTIAGGSYEQYF TGTGCCAGCAGCGCGAAAACGATAGCGGGAGGCTCCTACGAGCAGTACTTC TRBV7-9 17 TRBJ2-7 NA TRBD2
CASSLEVSGELFF TGTGCCAGCAGTCTCGAGGTTTCCGGGGAGCTGTTTTTT TRBV6-4 13 TRBJ2-2 NA NA
CASSVRGNQPQHF TGTGCCAGCAGCGTGAGGGGCAATCAGCCCCAGCATTTT TRBV7-2 13 TRBJ1-5 NA NA
CASKRDSVSDQPQHF TGTGCCAGCAAACGGGACTCCGTTTCTGATCAGCCCCAGCATTTT TRBV7-2 15 TRBJ1-5 NA NA
CASSLQQGDEKLFF TGCGCCAGCAGCTTGCAGCAAGGGGATGAAAAACTGTTTTTT TRBV5-1 14 TRBJ1-4 few NA
CASTMEGSAYEQYF TGCGCCAGTACCATGGAGGGTTCCGCCTACGAGCAGTACTTC TRBV10-2 14 TRBJ2-7 NA NA
CASAGQRSSYEQYF TGTGCCAGCGCGGGACAGCGTAGCTCCTACGAGCAGTACTTC TRBV6-1 14 TRBJ2-7 NA NA
CASSSWTSGQSYEQYF TGTGCCAGCAGCTCCTGGACTAGCGGCCAGTCCTACGAGCAGTACTTC TRBV7-9 16 TRBJ2-7 NA TRBD2
CASSVEAGNSYNEQFF TGTGCCAGCAGCGTAGAGGCGGGAAACTCCTACAATGAGCAGTTCTTC TRBV9 16 TRBJ2-1 NA NA
CAWSGGGSDEQFF TGTGCCTGGAGCGGCGGTGGAAGCGATGAGCAGTTCTTC TRBV30 13 TRBJ2-1 NA NA
CSASWHNIQYF TGCAGTGCTAGCTGGCACAACATTCAGTACTTC TRBV20-1 11 TRBJ2-4 NA NA
CASSRGTESYYGYTF TGTGCCAGCTCACGGGGGACAGAGTCGTACTATGGCTACACCTTC TRBV18 15 TRBJ1-2 NA TRBD1
CASSYLRLAGDNEQFF TGTGCCAGCAGTTACCTCCGACTAGCGGGCGACAATGAGCAGTTCTTC TRBV6-5 16 TRBJ2-1 NA TRBD2
CASSFRTSGRVKNIQYF TGTGCCAGCAGCTTCCGGACTAGCGGGAGAGTCAAAAACATTCAGTACTTC TRBV5-6 17 TRBJ2-4 NA TRBD2
CASSIGGVLSDTQYF TGTGCCAGTAGTATAGGGGGGGTATTATCGGATACGCAGTATTTT TRBV19 15 TRBJ2-3 NA NA
CASSRNSPGGSYTF TGTGCCAGCAGCAGGAATTCGCCCGGGGGGAGCTACACCTTC TRBV25-1 14 TRBJ1-2 NA NA
CASSEGRQGTDTQYF TGTGCCAGCAGTGAAGGCAGGCAAGGCACAGATACGCAGTATTTT TRBV2 15 TRBJ2-3 NA NA
CASTKDNSYEQYF TGTGCCAGCACGAAGGACAACTCCTACGAGCAGTACTTC TRBV25-1 13 TRBJ2-7 once NA
CASSLNRESLKTEAFF TGTGCCAGCAGTTTAAACAGGGAAAGTTTGAAGACTGAAGCTTTCTTT TRBV28 16 TRBJ1-1 NA NA
CASSVSTGVEDGYTF TGTGCCAGCAGCGTATCCACAGGGGTGGAGGATGGCTACACCTTC TRBV5-4 15 TRBJ1-2 NA TRBD1
CASSFLTNDPGQYF TGTGCCAGCAGCTTTCTCACCAACGACCCCGGGCAGTACTTC TRBV7-9 14 TRBJ2-5 once NA
CASSDPDSLNEKLFF TGTGCCAGCAGTGACCCCGACTCCCTTAATGAAAAACTGTTTTTT TRBV2 15 TRBJ1-4 NA NA
CASSFTRSSYEQYF TGTGCCAGCAGCTTTACTAGGAGCTCCTACGAGCAGTACTTC TRBV27 14 TRBJ2-7 NA NA
CASSRTSGRDNEQFF TGTGCCAGCAGCCGAACTAGCGGGAGGGACAATGAGCAGTTCTTC TRBV14 15 TRBJ2-1 NA TRBD2
CASSPMDREAEAFF TGTGCCAGCTCACCGATGGACAGGGAAGCTGAAGCTTTCTTT TRBV18 14 TRBJ1-1 NA TRBD1
CASSPFVAGGGTEAFF TGTGCCAGCTCACCATTTGTCGCAGGGGGCGGGACTGAAGCTTTCTTT TRBV18 16 TRBJ1-1 few TRBD1
CSVGGTSGSLGETQYF TGCAGCGTTGGGGGGACTAGCGGGAGCTTGGGGGAGACCCAGTACTTC TRBV29-1 16 TRBJ2-5 NA TRBD2
CASSGGTGPFYEQYF TGTGCCAGCAGTGGAGGGACAGGGCCTTTCTACGAGCAGTACTTC TRBV6-1 15 TRBJ2-7 NA TRBD1
CASSGTDSMYF TGTGCCAGCAGTGGGACCGACAGCATGTACTTC TRBV2 11 TRBJ2-7 NA NA